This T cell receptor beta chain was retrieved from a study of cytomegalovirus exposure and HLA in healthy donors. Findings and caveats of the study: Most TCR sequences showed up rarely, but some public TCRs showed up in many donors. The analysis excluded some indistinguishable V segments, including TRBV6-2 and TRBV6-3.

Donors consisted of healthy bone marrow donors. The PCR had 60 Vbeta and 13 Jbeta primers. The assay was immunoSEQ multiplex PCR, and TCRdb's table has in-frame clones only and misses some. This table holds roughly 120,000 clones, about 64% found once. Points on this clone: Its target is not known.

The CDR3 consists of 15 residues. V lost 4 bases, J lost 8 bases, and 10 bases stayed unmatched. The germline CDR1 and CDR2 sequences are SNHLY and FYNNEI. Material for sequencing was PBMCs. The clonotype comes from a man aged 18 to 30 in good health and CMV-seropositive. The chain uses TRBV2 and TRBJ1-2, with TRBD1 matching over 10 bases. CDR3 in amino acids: CASSGTGGTTFGYTF. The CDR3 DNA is TGTGCCAGCAGTGGGACAGGGGGTACGACGTTCGGCTACACCTTC. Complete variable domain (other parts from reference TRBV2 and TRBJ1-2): EPEVTQTPSHQVTQMGQEVILRCVPISNHLYFYWYRQILGQKVEFLVSFYNNEISEKSEIFDDQFSVERPDGSNFTLKIRSTKLEDSAMYFCASSGTGGTTFGYTFGSGTRLTVV.